Listed below are T cell receptor beta chains from one sample, sequenced in a study of T-cell memory formation after mild COVID-19. TCRdb re-derived calls from the 5' RACE reads in MiXCR, one entry per CDR3 protein. The sample consists of around 300,000 distinct CDR3 sequences, approximately 7.6% of them appearing once. The specimen sequenced was PBMCs or a T cell subset sorted from them (not recorded which). These receptors originate from a man between 18 and 35 years old who had mild COVID-19 (a few samples of this study predate the infection). Cell type and time point are not known. Each CDR3 is given with its conserved first and last residue. The D gene is left open where the match is weak. Clone sizes are given selectively: once, few, many, or a class where the clone is expanded.

D,J,V,size,CDR3,DNA
TRBD2,TRBJ2-1,TRBV11-2,few,CASSRVTSGYNEQFF,TGTGCCAGCAGCCGTGTCACTAGCGGCTACAATGAGCAGTTCTTC
TRBD1,TRBJ1-1,TRBV18,many,CASSPRGTGDTEAFF,TGTGCCAGCTCACCAAGGGGGACAGGGGACACTGAAGCTTTCTTT
TRBD2,TRBJ2-5,TRBV11-2,-,CASSLVAGGFRETQYF,TGTGCCAGCAGCTTAGTGGCGGGGGGCTTTAGGGAGACCCAGTACTTC
-,TRBJ2-5,TRBV3-1,many,CASTPGVGETQYF,TGTGCCAGCACCCCGGGGGTCGGGGAGACCCAGTACTTC
TRBD1,TRBJ2-3,TRBV4-2,many,CASSQDRQGAADTQYF,TGTGCCAGCAGCCAAGATCGGCAGGGGGCCGCAGATACGCAGTATTTT
-,TRBJ1-1,TRBV12-3/TRBV12-4,-,CASSATGPEAFF,TGTGCCAGCAGCGCGACAGGCCCTGAAGCTTTCTTT
-,TRBJ1-1,TRBV20-1,many,CSARGGMNTEAFF,TGCAGTGCTAGGGGCGGGATGAACACTGAAGCTTTCTTT
TRBD1,TRBJ2-1,TRBV7-2,many,CASSLLRDRRYNEQFF,TGTGCCAGCAGTCTGCTCCGGGACAGGCGTTACAATGAGCAGTTCTTC
-,TRBJ1-5,TRBV7-9,many,CASSLEDTNQPQHF,TGTGCCAGCAGCTTAGAGGACACCAATCAGCCCCAGCATTTT
-,TRBJ1-1,TRBV20-1,-,CSARDGGWNTEAFF,TGCAGTGCTAGAGATGGGGGGTGGAACACTGAAGCTTTCTTT
TRBD1,TRBJ1-5,TRBV10-1,-,CASSEGGQGRNQPQHF,TGCGCCAGCAGTGAAGGGGGACAGGGCAGAAATCAGCCCCAGCATTTT
TRBD2,TRBJ2-5,TRBV5-1,-,CASTQTGLAGETQYF,TGCGCCAGCACGCAAACGGGACTAGCGGGGGAGACCCAGTACTTC
-,TRBJ1-2,TRBV20-1,few,CSARDSAGDGYTF,TGCAGTGCTAGAGATTCCGCGGGGGATGGCTACACCTTC
-,TRBJ2-3,TRBV4-1,-,CASSQGPLGDTQYF,TGCGCCAGCAGCCAAGGCCCGCTTGGAGATACGCAGTATTTT
-,TRBJ2-1,TRBV5-5,-,CASSHGGYEQFF,TGTGCCAGCAGTCATGGGGGCTATGAGCAGTTCTTC
-,TRBJ2-2,TRBV7-8,-,CASWGRGKTGELFF,TGTGCCTCCTGGGGACGGGGGAAGACCGGGGAGCTGTTTTTT
-,TRBJ2-1,TRBV12-3/TRBV12-4,medium-sized,CASSPPRASPNNEQFF,TGTGCCAGCAGTCCCCCCAGGGCTAGCCCTAACAATGAGCAGTTCTTC
-,TRBJ1-2,TRBV28,few,CASSRDGYTF,TGTGCCAGCAGTAGAGATGGCTACACCTTC
TRBD1,TRBJ2-7,TRBV27,many,CASRGTGSYEQYF,TGTGCCAGCAGAGGGACAGGTTCCTACGAGCAGTACTTC
-,TRBJ2-5,TRBV23-1,many,CASSQSNRAETQYF,TGCGCCAGCAGTCAATCGAACAGGGCAGAGACCCAGTACTTC
TRBD2,TRBJ2-7,TRBV4-3,few,CASSHVSGGVYEQYF,TGCGCCAGCAGCCACGTTAGCGGGGGGGTCTACGAGCAGTACTTC
TRBD1,TRBJ1-2,TRBV6-5,-,CASSSGTGILYGYTF,TGTGCCAGCAGTTCGGGGACAGGGATCCTCTATGGCTACACCTTC
TRBD2,TRBJ2-4,TRBV5-1,-,CASSQGTSGGPKEYF,TGCGCCAGCAGCCAAGGGACTAGCGGGGGACCTAAGGAGTACTTC
-,TRBJ1-5,TRBV20-1,many,CSARAGAYSNQPQHF,TGCAGTGCTAGAGCGGGGGCGTATAGCAATCAGCCCCAGCATTTT
-,TRBJ2-7,TRBV6-6,-,CASRYNHEQYF,TGTGCCAGCAGATACAACCACGAGCAGTACTTC
TRBD2,TRBJ2-3,TRBV4-2,-,CASSQGNSGSTDTQYF,TGTGCCAGCAGCCAAGGGAATAGCGGGAGCACAGATACGCAGTATTTT
-,TRBJ1-6,TRBV6-2/TRBV6-3,-,CASSPGLNSPLHF,TGTGCCAGCAGCCCGGGACTTAATTCACCCCTCCACTTT